This T cell receptor beta chain was sequenced for a study of T cells in Graves' hyperthyroidism and ophthalmopathy. The study, taken as a whole, reports: For ophthalmopathy, model prediction preceded onset by a median approximately 6 months. Most clonotypes that expanded in the thyroid above 0.001 also showed up in blood.

Using around 10 ml of fresh peripheral blood, PBMCs were prepared. The V and J ends lost 1 base and 4 bases, in that order; junction bases with no gene match: 9. This CDR3 region has 18 residues. Per germline, CDR1 MNHNS and CDR2 SASEGT. A note on this clonotype: Its antigen is not known.

TCR beta CDR3 regions were amplified from RNA transcripts. A first-round RT-PCR of the TCR CDR3 used the HTBI primer set. TCRdb called the multiplex PCR reads again in MiXCR, with one record for every CDR3 protein. The sample has 400,000 to 550,000 distinct CDR3 sequences; roughly a quarter are singletons. This rearrangement joins TRBV6-1 to TRBJ2-5; 13 positions agree with TRBD2. The sequenced sample was blood. This sequence originates from a woman aged 30 to 39 with Graves' ophthalmopathy. This chain's CDR3 is CASSEGRTSGSVGETQYF. The CDR3 nucleotides are TGTGCCAGCAGTGAAGGGAGGACTAGCGGGAGCGTAGGAGAGACCCAGTACTTC.